The clone carrying this TCR beta chain was picked up a small number of times. Its antigen is unknown. Here immunoSEQ multiplex PCR was the method, and the copy in TCRdb shows in-frame clones only, minus some. The sample consists of 110,000 or so clones, around 88% of them appearing once. Germline loops: CDR1 SGHKS, CDR2 YYEKEE (reference sequence). V was pared by 2 bases and J by 10 bases, with 10 bases between. The CDR3 extends over 11 amino acids. The sample is drawn from a study of T cell responses to AZD1222 COVID-19 vaccine. Study conclusions and caveats: The peak T cell response came first, and repertoires were sampled only after it. Donor demographics were predominantly white British with a female majority; clonal diversity may be underestimated.

This clonotype was sampled from an adult who received the AZD1222 COVID-19 vaccine. V usage is TRBV5-5 and J usage is TRBJ2-7; TRBD2 might be the D (5 bases). Sequenced material: peripheral blood, taken 28 days after the second AZD1222 dose. The DNA of the CDR3 is TGTGCCAGCAGCTTTCAGACTATTCAGTACTTC. This encodes CASSFQTIQYF.